These 26 T cell receptor beta chains share one sample of origin, sequenced in a study of T cells in localized non-small cell lung cancer. Sequencing was performed with immunoSEQ multiplex PCR; in TCRdb, only in-frame clones are kept and a portion is missing. The repertoire includes roughly 53,000 clones, 65% to 85% of them detected once, and about 18% sits in the top ten. Source: peripheral blood mononuclear cells, taken before any cancer treatment. The receptors were gathered from a man aged 35-69 years with stage III lung adenocarcinoma.

The genes are TRBV5-1 and TRBJ2-3; maybe TRBD2 (5 bases). The germline V and J ends were trimmed by 7 bases and 0 bases, with 12 bases remaining between them. Per germline, CDR1 SGHRS and CDR2 YFSETQ. The CDR3 has 14 amino acids. The CDR3 DNA reads TGCGCCAGCTCGGAGCGGACTAGCACAGATACGCAGTATTTT. As protein: CASSERTSTDTQYF.

This chain uses TRBV25-1 with TRBJ1-2; TRBD1 might be the D (5 bases). Per germline, CDR1 MGHDK and CDR2 SYGVNS. Trimming left V 6 bases short and J 2 bases short, with 13 bases between. The CDR3 sequence is 14 residues long. CDR3 loop: CASRRDGGNYGYTF. The CDR3, as DNA: TGTGCCAGCAGAAGAGATGGGGGGAACTATGGCTACACCTTC.

V usage is TRBV6-5 and J usage is TRBJ2-1, with 7 positions matching TRBD1. Germline V CDR1 and CDR2: MNHEY, SVGAGI. The CDR3 has 13 residues. Trimming cost V 2 bases and J 15 bases; bases outside gene matches: 10. CDR3 nucleotides: TGTGCCAGCAGTTACGGGACAGACCAAATGCCGTTCTTC. Its protein is CASSYGTDQMPFF.

This clone was picked up one time. The rearrangement links TRBV28 to TRBJ1-1, with 7 bases aligning to TRBD1. Trimming took 3 bases from V and 10 from J; bases not matched to a gene: 8. From germline, CDR1 is MDHEN and CDR2 SYDVKM. The CDR3 sequence is 13 residues long. The CDR3 sequence: CASSFISQGVAFF. In DNA, the CDR3 is TGTGCCAGCAGTTTCATTTCCCAGGGGGTAGCTTTCTTT.

The V gene is TRBV9, the J gene TRBJ2-7, with 9 bases lining up with TRBD1. The CDR3 is made up of 14 amino acids. The germline CDR1 and CDR2 sequences are SGDLS and YYNGEE. V trimming: 4 bases; J trimming: 1 base; junction bases outside the gene matches: 3. The CDR3 DNA is TGTGCCAGCAGCACCGGGACAGGGTCCTACGAGCAGTACTTC. Protein sequence: CASSTGTGSYEQYF. The whole variable domain, remainder taken from reference TRBV9 and TRBJ2-7, is DSGVTQTPKHLITATGQRVTLRCSPRSGDLSVYWYQQSLDQGLQFLIQYYNGEERAKGNILERFSAQQFPDLHSELNLSSLELGDSALYFCASSTGTGSYEQYFGPGTRLTVT.

The chain uses TRBV9 and TRBJ2-3; 7 bases map to TRBD1. The germline CDR1 and CDR2 sequences are SGDLS and YYNGEE. CDR3 length: 15 amino acids. The ends lost 0 bases at V and 5 bases at J; junction bases unmatched: 6. The CDR3 reads CASSVEGAEVDTQYF. For the CDR3, the DNA is TGTGCCAGCAGCGTAGAGGGGGCCGAGGTAGATACGCAGTATTTT.

This chain connects TRBV11-2 to TRBJ2-7, with D perhaps matching TRBD1 (6 bases). Trimming took off 5 bases at V and 7 bases at J, with 15 bases between the two ends. The CDR3 totals 13 residues. Per germline, CDR1 SGHAT and CDR2 FQNNGV. CDR3 region: CASSAGLGGEQYF. CDR3 DNA: TGTGCCAGCAGCGCAGGCTTAGGGGGAGAGCAGTACTTC.

The rearrangement joins TRBV27 to TRBJ2-7; tentative D call: TRBD2 (5 bases). The V end was cut by 11 bases, the J end by 6 bases, with 17 bases between. CDR1 is MNHEY, CDR2 SMNVEV, per germline (reference sequence). There are 12 residues in the CDR3. The DNA of the CDR3 is TGTGCCCAGTGGGAGAACTTCGGCGAGCAGTACTTC. It translates to CAQWENFGEQYF.

The chain employs TRBV30 and TRBJ1-3; D is uncertain. Germline CDR1 reads GTSNPN; CDR2 reads SVGIG (reference sequence). CDR3 length: 12 residues. Trimming shortened V by 2 bases and J by 4 bases, and 6 bases separated the two germline ends. In DNA, the CDR3 is TGTGCCTGGAGTTCGTCCGGAAACACCATATATTTT. The encoded protein is CAWSSSGNTIYF. The variable domain in full, completed from reference TRBV30 and TRBJ1-3, reads SQTIHQWPATLVQPVGSPLSLECTVEGTSNPNLYWYRQAAGRGLQLLFYSVGIGQISSEVPQNLSASRPQDRQFILSSKKLLLSDSGFYLCAWSSSGNTIYFGEGSWLTVV.

CDR3 region: CSAGTGLYGYTF. For the CDR3, the DNA is TGCAGCGCCGGGACAGGGCTCTATGGCTACACCTTC. The chain uses TRBV29-1 and TRBJ1-2, with TRBD1 matching over 9 bases. With 7 bases clipped from V and 4 bases from J, the junction kept 4 bases outside the gene matches. CDR3 length: 12 amino acids. The germline V gene encodes CDR1 SQVTM and CDR2 ANQGSEA.

This chain links TRBV7-9 with TRBJ2-6, with D possibly TRBD1 on 6 matching bases. The CDR3 runs 18 residues. Germline values: CDR1 SEHNR, CDR2 FQNEAQ (reference sequence). V was clipped by 1 base and J by 1 base, with 14 bases between them. CDR3 coding DNA: TGTGCCAGCAGCTTAGGCCGCTACAGGGTATCTGGGGCCAACGTCCTGACTTTC. It translates to CASSLGRYRVSGANVLTF.

This chain's CDR3 is CASSLDNYEQYF. The CDR3 DNA reads as TGCGCCAGCAGCTTGGACAACTACGAGCAGTACTTC. The chain combines TRBV5-1 with TRBJ2-7; D is uncertain. Trimming removed 0 bases at V and 3 bases at J, with 4 bases between. Looked up from germline, CDR1 is SGHRS and CDR2 is YFSETQ. The CDR3 has 12 amino acids. The full variable domain, completed using reference TRBV5-1 and TRBJ2-7, is KAGVTQTPRYLIKTRGQQVTLSCSPISGHRSVSWYQQTPGQGLQFLFEYFSETQRNKGNFPGRFSGRQFSNSRSEMNVSTLELGDSALYLCASSLDNYEQYFGPGTRLTVT.

The chain combines TRBV7-2 with TRBJ1-2; D gene ambiguous. The CDR3 covers 14 residues. Trimming shortened V by 10 bases and J by 2 bases, and 17 bases separated the two germline ends. CDR1 is SGHTA, CDR2 FQGNSA, per germline. This CDR3 is CATSSGGENYGYTF. In nucleotides, the CDR3 is TGTGCCACAAGCTCAGGTGGGGAGAACTATGGCTACACCTTC.

This chain uses TRBV2 with TRBJ2-5, with 9 bases lining up with TRBD2. The CDR3 consists of 14 residues. CDR1 is SNHLY and CDR2 is FYNNEI in the germline V gene. The V segment lost 5 bases and the J segment 3 bases; nucleotides outside the gene matches: 4. The DNA for the CDR3 is TGTGCCAGCAGTCCCCGACTAGCGGAAGAGACCCAGTACTTC. It encodes CASSPRLAEETQYF. Full variable domain (rest looked up from reference TRBV2 and TRBJ2-5): EPEVTQTPSHQVTQMGQEVILRCVPISNHLYFYWYRQILGQKVEFLVSFYNNEISEKSEIFDDQFSVERPDGSNFTLKIRSTKLEDSAMYFCASSPRLAEETQYFGPGTRLLVL.

This chain links TRBV27 with TRBJ2-5; 8 bases are a match to TRBD1. The CDR3 consists of 16 residues. V lost 5 bases to trimming and J lost 5 bases; unmatched junction nucleotides: 13. The germline gives CDR1 MNHEY, CDR2 SMNVEV (reference sequence). The CDR3 DNA follows: TGTGCCAGCAGTCCTGAACTTGGACAGGGTAGGGAGACCCAGTACTTC. As protein: CASSPELGQGRETQYF.

V and J are TRBV7-9 and TRBJ2-7; no clear D. Deletions cut 5 bases from V and 7 bases from J, with 15 bases between. The CDR3 runs 13 residues. In germline, CDR1 is SEHNR, CDR2 FQNEAQ (reference sequence). The CDR3 region has the DNA TGTGCCAGCAGCCCCCCCGGGTTGGGGGAGCAGTACTTC. Translating gives CASSPPGLGEQYF.

This clone showed up just a few times. The V call is TRBV10-3, the J call TRBJ2-6; the D gene could be TRBD1 or TRBD2 (5 bases each). This CDR3 has 13 residues. CDR1 and CDR2 from the germline V gene are ENHRY and SYGVKD. V gave up 9 bases and J gave up 1 base, with 7 bases separating them. The CDR3 is CAMGPSGANVLTF. The CDR3 nucleotides are TGTGCCATGGGACCGTCTGGGGCCAACGTCCTGACTTTC.

The chain is built from TRBV15 and TRBJ1-2, with D possibly matching TRBD1 (5 bases). V was pared by 0 bases and J by 2 bases, with 7 bases between. Germline CDR1 reads LNHNV; CDR2 reads YYDKDF (reference sequence). The CDR3 runs to 14 residues. DNA of the CDR3: TGTGCCACCAGCAGAGAAGCAGGGAACTATGGCTACACCTTC. Its protein product is CATSREAGNYGYTF.

In its sample, this clone was seen a few times. The CDR3 sequence is CASSRLAVYEQYF. The CDR3 region has the DNA TGTGCCAGCAGCCGACTAGCGGTCTACGAGCAGTACTTC. The rearrangement joins TRBV7-8 to TRBJ2-7, with 9 bases matching TRBD2. Germline V gives CDR1 SGHVS, CDR2 FQNEAQ. The CDR3 sequence is 13 residues long. The J segment lost 3 bases and the V segment lost 5 bases, leaving 2 bases of the junction unmatched.

This chain connects TRBV25-1 to TRBJ2-1, with D maybe TRBD1 (6 bases). The CDR3 spans 17 residues. CDR1 is MGHDK and CDR2 is SYGVNS in the germline V gene. V lost 6 bases, J lost 8 bases, and 26 bases lay in between. As DNA, the CDR3 is TGTGCCAGCAGCCCCCCCCCTCTAGTCCCCAGGGGCGATGAGCAGTTCTTC. This gives the protein CASSPPPLVPRGDEQFF.

This sequence joins TRBV7-2 and TRBJ2-7, with 10 bases identical to TRBD2. Trimming removed 6 bases from V and 4 bases from J; junction bases left unmatched: 6. Germline loops: CDR1 SGHTA, CDR2 FQGNSA. The CDR3 has 14 amino acids. The CDR3 protein is CASSSSGGAYEQYF. CDR3 bases: TGTGCCAGCAGTTCGAGCGGGGGGGCGTACGAGCAGTACTTC.

This chain joins TRBV30 and TRBJ1-1; 7 positions agree with TRBD1. CDR1 is GTSNPN, CDR2 SVGIG, per germline (reference sequence). After removal of 1 base from V and 1 base from J, the junction contained 3 bases not matched to a gene. The CDR3 runs to 14 residues. CDR3 DNA: TGTGCCTGGAGTGGGGGACAGAGGAACACTGAAGCTTTCTTT. The encoded protein is CAWSGGQRNTEAFF.

The gene calls are TRBV13 and TRBJ2-3; TRBD2 agrees at 8 bases. CDR1 PRHDT and CDR2 FYEKMQ come from the germline V gene (reference sequence). The CDR3 sequence is 15 residues long. J lost 9 bases, V lost 5 bases, and 13 bases had no gene match. The CDR3 region is CASSPVLAGPRTQYF. CDR3 coding DNA: TGTGCCAGCAGCCCCGTCCTAGCGGGCCCAAGGACGCAGTATTTT.

The sample holds a few counts of this clone. The CDR3 loop reads CASSLGWTDLNTEAFF. The DNA for the CDR3 is TGTGCCAGCAGTTTGGGGTGGACAGACTTGAACACTGAAGCTTTCTTT. The V call is TRBV28, the J call TRBJ1-1; tentatively, D is TRBD1 (6 bases). The V end lost 3 bases, the J end lost 0 bases, and 14 bases lay between the germline ends. Per the germline V gene, CDR1 is MDHEN and CDR2 is SYDVKM. The CDR3 loop spans 16 amino acids.

The chain has TRBV9 and TRBJ2-6; D is ambiguous. Trimming shortened V by 4 bases and J by 0 bases, and 11 bases separated the two germline ends. The CDR3 has 16 amino acids. Germline V CDR1 and CDR2: SGDLS, YYNGEE. This CDR3 reads CASSTRTGSGANVLTF. The CDR3 bases are TGTGCCAGCAGCACCAGGACGGGCTCTGGGGCCAACGTCCTGACTTTC.

The chain recombines TRBV4-3 with TRBJ2-2, with 12 bases fitting TRBD1. CDR1 is LGHNA, CDR2 YSLEER, per germline. Germline trimming cut 0 bases from V and 7 bases from J; bases unmatched to any gene: 9. The length of the CDR3 is 18 residues. The CDR3 DNA sequence: TGCGCCAGCAGCCAAGAATCCGGGGGACAGGGGGCAAGCGGGGAGCTGTTTTTT. It yields the protein CASSQESGGQGASGELFF.